One and the same sample provided the 9 T cell receptor beta chains below, sequenced in a study of cytomegalovirus exposure and HLA in healthy donors. PCR was performed using 60 Vbeta and 13 Jbeta primers. The data were produced by immunoSEQ multiplex PCR, yet TCRdb's version contains in-frame clones alone and is incomplete. This table has about 140,000 clones, roughly four fifths appearing once. Sequenced material: PBMCs. These receptors all come from a woman aged 45-60 years in good health and CMV-seropositive.

V usage is TRBV18 and J usage is TRBJ2-2; 7 bases are shared with TRBD1. Trimming at V came to 4 bases and at J to 0 bases, leaving 5 bases not matched to a gene. The CDR3 length is 16 residues. CDR1 is KGHSH, CDR2 LQKENI, per germline. CDR3 loop: CASSLNTGANTGELFF. Written as DNA, the CDR3 is TGTGCCAGCTCACTGAATACAGGGGCGAACACCGGGGAGCTGTTTTTT. The full variable domain, rest sourced from reference TRBV18 and TRBJ2-2, is NAGVMQNPRHLVRRRGQEARLRCSPMKGHSHVYWYRQLPEEGLKFMVYLQKENIIDESGMPKERFSAEFPKEGPSILRIQQVVRGDSAAYFCASSLNTGANTGELFFGEGSRLTVL.

Regarding this clone: The sample contains more than one DNA sequence encoding this CDR3. This chain joins TRBV5-1 and TRBJ2-7; TRBD1 matches at 9 bases. The CDR3 is made up of 14 amino acids. Looked up from germline, CDR1 is SGHRS and CDR2 is YFSETQ. J gave up 3 bases and V 0 bases, and 1 base lay outside the gene matches. This CDR3 is CASSLAGQGYEQYF. In DNA form, the CDR3 reads TGCGCCAGCAGCTTGGCGGGACAGGGCTACGAGCAGTACTTC.

In its sample, this clone was seen a few times. The chain links TRBV11-3 to TRBJ2-3; TRBD2 matches at 8 bases. Germline CDR1 and CDR2: SGHNT and YENEEA. Unmatched junction bases numbered 4, after V lost 5 bases and J lost 3 bases. The CDR3 is 14 residues long. CDR3 amino acids: CASSIGLATDTQYF. CDR3 bases: TGTGCCAGCAGCATCGGACTAGCAACAGATACGCAGTATTTT.

This rearrangement joins TRBV7-8 to TRBJ2-7, with 7 bases identical to TRBD1. The CDR3 covers 14 residues. Germline CDR1 SGHVS, CDR2 FQNEAQ. The J segment lost 2 bases and the V segment lost 5 bases, leaving 6 bases of the junction unmatched. The CDR3, as DNA: TGTGCCAGCAGCCTACGACAGGGCACCTACGAGCAGTACTTC. It translates to CASSLRQGTYEQYF.

The gene calls are TRBV4-3 and TRBJ2-3, with D perhaps TRBD2 (7 bases). V shed 2 bases and J shed 2 bases, with 14 bases lying between them. Germline lookup yields CDR1 LGHNA and CDR2 YSLEER. This CDR3 contains 16 residues. The DNA of the CDR3 is TGCGCCAGCAGCCAATCGCCTGGGGGGGCCACAGATACGCAGTATTTT. Its protein product is CASSQSPGGATDTQYF.

Comments on this clone: It is unclear where the CDR3 begins or ends on the DNA, so no DNA is shown, and the CDR3 is as TCRdb lists it. This sequence joins TRBV12-1 and TRBJ1-3; the table names TRBD1, a call not compared with the DNA. TRBV12-1 is recorded as a pseudogene. Inclusive of both ends, the CDR3 amounts to 16 amino acids. The CDR3 sequence: CASSFGQGSSGNTIYF.

This sequence joins TRBV18 and TRBJ1-5, with a possible D match to TRBD1 (5 bases). Deletions cut 3 bases from V and 4 bases from J, with 19 bases between. CDR3 size: 17 residues. Looked up from germline, CDR1 is KGHSH and CDR2 is LQKENI. DNA of the CDR3: TGTGCCAGCTCACCTGGATGGGGCATCGCCCAAAATCAGCCCCAGCATTTT. Its protein product is CASSPGWGIAQNQPQHF.

The chain uses TRBV7-9 and TRBJ2-1; D gene ambiguous. Trimming stripped 5 bases from V and 5 bases from J, with 13 bases between. Germline CDR1 SEHNR, CDR2 FQNEAQ (reference sequence). CDR3 length: 14 residues. The CDR3 DNA follows: TGTGCCAGCAGCCACATAAGTTTTAACAATGAGCAGTTCTTC. It translates to CASSHISFNNEQFF.

The rearrangement joins TRBV28 to TRBJ2-1; maybe TRBD1 (6 bases). CDR3 length: 15 residues. V was shortened by 7 bases and J by 9 bases, with 22 bases between the two germline ends. Germline V lookup: CDR1 MDHEN, CDR2 SYDVKM. The CDR3 here is CASIGPGQLNGEQFF. DNA for the CDR3: TGTGCCAGCATTGGGCCGGGACAACTAAACGGTGAGCAGTTCTTC.